A selection of T cell receptor beta chains follows, all from one sample in a study of T cells in Graves' hyperthyroidism and ophthalmopathy. Using its own MiXCR run on the multiplex PCR reads, TCRdb lists one record per CDR3 protein. The table has hundreds of thousands of distinct CDR3 sequences, around 21% seen once. The sample consisted of blood. The source is a man aged 25-45 years with Graves' ophthalmopathy. Both conserved end residues are part of each CDR3. Fields, in order: J gene, V gene, CDR3 protein.

j_call: TRBJ2-7
v_call: TRBV6-2/TRBV6-3
cdr3_aa: CASMSGNGPYEQYF

j_call: TRBJ1-4
v_call: TRBV18
cdr3_aa: CASSPDRERSEKLFF

j_call: TRBJ2-4
v_call: TRBV6-1
cdr3_aa: CASSGQGAILAKNIQYF

j_call: TRBJ1-1
v_call: TRBV14
cdr3_aa: CASSQVGPGGAEAFF

j_call: TRBJ1-5
v_call: TRBV20-1
cdr3_aa: CSARAHSNQPQHF

j_call: TRBJ2-2
v_call: TRBV7-8
cdr3_aa: CASSLVASGEYTGELFF

j_call: TRBJ2-1
v_call: TRBV6-1
cdr3_aa: CASSEELAGVSDEQFF

j_call: TRBJ1-1
v_call: TRBV2
cdr3_aa: CAEDEKGGEGREDTEAFF

j_call: TRBJ2-1
v_call: TRBV11-2
cdr3_aa: CASSLVLAGGPHNEQFF

j_call: TRBJ2-2
v_call: TRBV6-1
cdr3_aa: CASTQTGELFF

j_call: TRBJ2-6
v_call: TRBV4-3
cdr3_aa: CASSQDRRAAGANVLTF

j_call: TRBJ2-7
v_call: TRBV29-1
cdr3_aa: CSVVLASLEQYF

j_call: TRBJ2-7
v_call: TRBV11-2
cdr3_aa: CASSLDPWSYEQYF

j_call: TRBJ2-7
v_call: TRBV6-1
cdr3_aa: CASSNPGQSTYEQYF

j_call: TRBJ2-1
v_call: TRBV30
cdr3_aa: CAWNPAGAYNEQFF

j_call: TRBJ2-3
v_call: TRBV4-1
cdr3_aa: CASSQDLLAGGSYYTDTQYF

j_call: TRBJ1-1
v_call: TRBV5-6
cdr3_aa: CASSAGAGEYTEAFF

j_call: TRBJ1-5
v_call: TRBV7-2
cdr3_aa: CASSRRTGGIRSSYQPQHF

j_call: TRBJ1-1
v_call: TRBV20-1
cdr3_aa: CSARAQGVHTEAFF

j_call: TRBJ2-7
v_call: TRBV6-1
cdr3_aa: CASTHPADPYEQYF

j_call: TRBJ2-7
v_call: TRBV15
cdr3_aa: CATSRGQGSPYEQYF

j_call: TRBJ2-2
v_call: TRBV30
cdr3_aa: CAWSATTGELFF

j_call: TRBJ2-3
v_call: TRBV6-9
cdr3_aa: CASSFEWGADTQYF

j_call: TRBJ2-7
v_call: TRBV12-3/TRBV12-4
cdr3_aa: CASSEGGLEDRAYEQYF

j_call: TRBJ2-1
v_call: TRBV7-2
cdr3_aa: CASSSEYNEQFF

j_call: TRBJ1-5
v_call: TRBV6-4
cdr3_aa: CASNLPGGSQPQHF

j_call: TRBJ2-2
v_call: TRBV28
cdr3_aa: CASTSGGRDNTGELFF

j_call: TRBJ2-1
v_call: TRBV24-1
cdr3_aa: CATSDPTGTSFNEQFF

j_call: TRBJ1-2
v_call: TRBV18
cdr3_aa: CASSPNPMTGRTGYTF

j_call: TRBJ1-2
v_call: TRBV27
cdr3_aa: CASSQKPRGAANYGNTF

j_call: TRBJ2-3
v_call: TRBV20-1
cdr3_aa: CSASESGTQYF

j_call: TRBJ1-2
v_call: TRBV12-3/TRBV12-4
cdr3_aa: CATLETNYGYTF

j_call: TRBJ2-7
v_call: TRBV27
cdr3_aa: CARRSGAGGTYEQYF

j_call: TRBJ2-2
v_call: TRBV7-9
cdr3_aa: CASSPRRGGNTGELFF

j_call: TRBJ2-7
v_call: TRBV3-1
cdr3_aa: CASGAGTNYEQYF

j_call: TRBJ2-7
v_call: TRBV27
cdr3_aa: CASSSTRLAGFTYEQYF

j_call: TRBJ2-7
v_call: TRBV7-2
cdr3_aa: CASSSGLAGAAYEQYF

j_call: TRBJ2-2
v_call: TRBV7-9
cdr3_aa: CASSLGRRSANTGELFF

j_call: TRBJ2-7
v_call: TRBV11-1
cdr3_aa: CASNQPRKADYEQYF

j_call: TRBJ2-6
v_call: TRBV7-9
cdr3_aa: CASSLLTNVLTF

j_call: TRBJ1-1
v_call: TRBV6-1
cdr3_aa: CASRAQGMNTEAFF

j_call: TRBJ2-7
v_call: TRBV28
cdr3_aa: CASSFTGDSYEQYF

j_call: TRBJ1-2
v_call: TRBV7-2
cdr3_aa: CASSLARGTGLGYTF

j_call: TRBJ1-1
v_call: TRBV3-1
cdr3_aa: CASSQEDRGTEAFF

j_call: TRBJ2-2
v_call: TRBV19
cdr3_aa: CASSPTTGTEWDTGELFF

j_call: TRBJ2-1
v_call: TRBV15
cdr3_aa: CATSRDTMGEQFF

j_call: TRBJ2-4
v_call: TRBV27
cdr3_aa: CASSPSDRGKNIQYF

j_call: TRBJ1-1
v_call: TRBV7-9
cdr3_aa: CASEPTVTEAFF

j_call: TRBJ1-2
v_call: TRBV9
cdr3_aa: CASSPHRGLHGYTF

j_call: TRBJ2-1
v_call: TRBV30
cdr3_aa: CAWSLGVDEQFF

j_call: TRBJ2-7
v_call: TRBV20-1
cdr3_aa: CSARADISPGSNEQYF

j_call: TRBJ2-1
v_call: TRBV7-7
cdr3_aa: CASSLGVRGQGDNEQFF

j_call: TRBJ1-3
v_call: TRBV6-5
cdr3_aa: CASSYGRAGNTIYF

j_call: TRBJ2-3
v_call: TRBV24-1
cdr3_aa: CATSDPGLAGVSDTQYF